These 25 T cell receptor beta chains originate from one sample sequenced in a study of early T cells in non-severe SARS-CoV-2 infection. TCRdb re-analysed the 5' RACE reads in MiXCR, keeping a single row per CDR3 protein. The table lists some 34,000 distinct CDR3 sequences, 4.7% of them singletons. The sample was whole blood. Source of these receptors: an adult who was a healthcare worker with PCR-confirmed SARS-CoV-2 infection or an uninfected control (not recorded which).

There are many counts of this clonotype. The V call is TRBV12-3 or TRBV12-4, the J call TRBJ2-7; D unresolved. The CDR3 is made up of 15 amino acids. V lost 7 bases, J lost 2 bases, and 18 bases lay in between. CDR3 nucleotides: TGTGCCAGCAACGACCCCGACGGGCCTACCTACGAGCAGTACTTC. Its protein is CASNDPDGPTYEQYF.

CDR3 sequence: CSVGQGIYEQYF. The CDR3 DNA reads as TGCAGCGTTGGGCAGGGCATCTACGAGCAGTACTTC. This rearrangement joins TRBV29-1 to TRBJ2-7; possibly TRBD1 for D (5 bases). The V end lost 4 bases, the J end lost 3 bases, and 10 bases lay between the germline ends. Germline CDR1 and CDR2: SQVTM and ANQGSEA. The CDR3 is made up of 12 amino acids.

This clonotype was detected many times. This chain joins TRBV18 and TRBJ2-1; tentative D call: TRBD2 (6 bases). The CDR3 runs to 14 residues. Germline-derived CDR1 and CDR2 are KGHSH and LQKENI. V shed 9 bases and J shed 6 bases, with 18 bases lying between them. CDR3: CASAGDWAANEQFF. The CDR3 nucleotides are TGTGCCAGTGCTGGGGACTGGGCAGCCAATGAGCAGTTCTTC. Combining the CDR3 with reference TRBV18 and TRBJ2-1 gives the whole variable domain NAGVMQNPRHLVRRRGQEARLRCSPMKGHSHVYWYRQLPEEGLKFMVYLQKENIIDESGMPKERFSAEFPKEGPSILRIQQVVRGDSAAYFCASAGDWAANEQFFGPGTRLTVL.

This clonotype was counted only a few times. The chain employs TRBV20-1 and TRBJ2-5, with 8 bases fitting TRBD2. CDR3 length: 14 amino acids. Per the germline V gene, CDR1 is DFQATT and CDR2 is SNEGSKA (reference sequence). V shed 2 bases, J shed 1 base, and the junction held 3 bases outside the gene matches. CDR3 amino acids: CSARLAGAQETQYF. The CDR3 DNA reads as TGCAGTGCTAGACTAGCGGGTGCCCAAGAGACCCAGTACTTC.

This clonotype has only a few counts. J is TRBJ2-1 and V is TRBV10-1; D might be TRBD1 or TRBD2, each matching 6 bases. The CDR3 length is 15 residues. The V gene's germline CDR1 is WNHNN and CDR2 SYGVQD (reference sequence). Between the trimmed V and J ends, which lost 1 base and 5 bases, there was a span of 12 bases. The CDR3 reads CASSEYVGGNNEQFF. The DNA of the CDR3 is TGCGCCAGCAGTGAGTATGTGGGGGGCAACAATGAGCAGTTCTTC.

This clonotype came up many times. The CDR3, as DNA: TGTGCCAGCAGAAACGGACCGTCCTCTGGGGCCAACGTCCTGACTTTC. It translates to CASRNGPSSGANVLTF. The J gene is TRBJ2-6, the V gene TRBV6-5; unclear D gene. Trimming removed 6 bases at V and 0 bases at J, with 12 bases between. The V gene's germline CDR1 is MNHEY and CDR2 SVGAGI. The CDR3 runs 16 residues.

This clonotype was detected only a few times. This may be a read error: a much more frequent sequence differs by one nucleotide. The rearrangement links TRBV15 to TRBJ2-3; TRBD1 agrees at 7 bases. The CDR3 spans 14 residues. Germline CDR1 LNHNV, CDR2 YYDKDF (reference sequence). The CDR3 loop is CVTSRDRVSDTQYF. CDR3 in DNA: TGTGTCACCAGCAGAGACAGGGTCTCAGATACGCAGTATTTT. Based on the CDR3 plus reference TRBV15 and TRBJ2-3, the full variable domain is DAMVIQNPRYQVTQFGKPVTLSCSQTLNHNVMYWYQQKSSQAPKLLFHYYDKDFNNEADTPDNFQSRRPNTSFCFLDIRSPGLGDTAMYLCVTSRDRVSDTQYFGPGTRLTVL.

This clonotype was detected many times. This chain uses TRBV29-1 with TRBJ2-7, with D possibly being TRBD2 (6 bases). Trimming pared 5 bases from V and 9 bases from J, leaving 20 bases between. The CDR3 has 13 residues. The V gene's germline CDR1 is SQVTM and CDR2 ANQGSEA. This chain's CDR3 is CSVYGGGELGQYF. The CDR3 nucleotides read TGCAGCGTTTATGGAGGCGGGGAACTTGGGCAGTACTTC.

This clonotype was picked up many times. The V call is TRBV10-3, the J call TRBJ2-2; 9 nucleotides line up with TRBD1. The ends lost 2 bases at V and 7 bases at J; junction bases unmatched: 14. The CDR3 runs 18 residues. Germline CDR1 and CDR2: ENHRY and SYGVKD. The CDR3 region is CAISEPTTGQGVGGELFF. For the CDR3, the DNA is TGTGCCATCAGTGAGCCGACTACGGGACAGGGAGTCGGCGGGGAGCTGTTTTTT.

At least ten counts were recorded for this clonotype. The chain carries TRBV6-2 or TRBV6-3 and TRBJ1-2, with D possibly matching TRBD1 (5 bases). From germline, CDR1 is MNHEY and CDR2 SVGEGT. V was shortened by 2 bases and J by 0 bases, with 7 bases between the two germline ends. The CDR3 consists of 14 residues. The CDR3 nucleotides are TGTGCCAGCAGTTACGGGACCTCTAACTATGGCTACACCTTC. This translates into CASSYGTSNYGYTF.

This clonotype was recorded many times. The rearrangement links TRBV7-2 to TRBJ1-4, with 7 bases fitting TRBD1. The CDR3 extends over 16 amino acids. After removal of 5 bases from V and 8 bases from J, the junction contained 14 bases not matched to a gene. Germline-derived CDR1 and CDR2 are SGHTA and FQGNSA. Here the CDR3 DNA reads TGTGCCAGCAGCCGGACAGGCCTACAACGGCAGGAAAAACTGTTTTTT. Protein: CASSRTGLQRQEKLFF.

The J gene is TRBJ1-5, the V gene TRBV19; the match to TRBD1 covers 10 bases. CDR1 is LNHDA and CDR2 is SQIVND in the germline V gene (reference sequence). The CDR3 contains 17 residues. After removal of 1 base from V and 4 bases from J, the junction contained 7 bases not matched to a gene. The DNA for the CDR3 is TGTGCCAGTAGTATAGCCCCGACAGGGGGCAGGAATCAGCCCCAGCATTTT. Translated: CASSIAPTGGRNQPQHF. The entire variable domain, with the rest obtained from reference TRBV19 and TRBJ1-5, is as follows: DGGITQSPKYLFRKEGQNVTLSCEQNLNHDAMYWYRQDPGQGLRLIYYSQIVNDFQKGDIAEGYSVSREKKESFPLTVTSAQKNPTAFYLCASSIAPTGGRNQPQHFGDGTRLSIL.

This clonotype was observed many times. The chain recombines TRBV7-9 with TRBJ2-5, with 7 positions matching TRBD1. The CDR3 loop spans 15 amino acids. Trimming took 5 bases from V and 4 from J; bases not matched to a gene: 10. Germline V gives CDR1 SEHNR, CDR2 FQNEAQ (reference sequence). As DNA, the CDR3 is TGTGCCAGCAGCCCAAGAAGGGACAGAACAGAGACCCAGTACTTC. Amino acid sequence: CASSPRRDRTETQYF. Full variable domain (rest looked up from reference TRBV7-9 and TRBJ2-5): DTGVSQNPRHKITKRGQNVTFRCDPISEHNRLYWYRQTLGQGPEFLTYFQNEAQLEKSRLLSDRFSAERPKGSFSTLEIQRTEQGDSAMYLCASSPRRDRTETQYFGPGTRLLVL.

In its sample, this clonotype was seen many times. The rearrangement uses TRBV28 and TRBJ1-6; D possibly corresponds to TRBD1 (6 bases). Germline-derived CDR1 and CDR2 are MDHEN and SYDVKM. The CDR3 sequence is 14 residues long. Trimming took off 7 bases at V and 7 bases at J, with 14 bases between the two ends. The CDR3 is CASIGGRINSPLHF. DNA for the CDR3: TGTGCCAGCATAGGGGGACGGATCAATTCACCCCTCCACTTT.

This clonotype has a handful of counts. The J gene is TRBJ2-5, the V gene TRBV7-2; the match to TRBD2 covers 11 bases. Germline-derived CDR1 and CDR2 are SGHTA and FQGNSA. The CDR3 contains 15 residues. V dropped 4 bases and J dropped 4; count of bases not matched to a gene: 5. CDR3 in DNA: TGTGCCAGCAGCTCCCTAGCGGGGGGAAGAGAGACCCAGTACTTC. Translating it yields CASSSLAGGRETQYF.

This rearrangement joins TRBV7-6 to TRBJ1-3; D not resolved. CDR3 length: 15 residues. Germline assignment: CDR1 SGHVS and CDR2 FNYEAQ. With 0 bases removed from V and 0 bases from J, the gap between germline ends came to 6 bases. The CDR3 loop is CASSLAPASGNTIYF. The CDR3 DNA follows: TGTGCCAGCAGCTTAGCGCCAGCCTCTGGAAACACCATATATTTT.

The chain employs TRBV2 and TRBJ1-5; D perhaps matches TRBD1 (6 bases). The V gene lost 7 bases and the J gene lost 4 bases, with 14 bases spanning the gap. CDR1 and CDR2 from the germline V gene are SNHLY and FYNNEI. The CDR3 sequence is 14 residues long. The CDR3 nucleotides are TGTGCCAGCACCGCCACAGGGCGGAATCAGCCCCAGCATTTT. Amino acid sequence: CASTATGRNQPQHF. The full variable domain, completed using reference TRBV2 and TRBJ1-5, is EPEVTQTPSHQVTQMGQEVILRCVPISNHLYFYWYRQILGQKVEFLVSFYNNEISEKSEIFDDQFSVERPDGSNFTLKIRSTKLEDSAMYFCASTATGRNQPQHFGDGTRLSIL.

This clonotype was counted many times. The CDR3 DNA reads as TGTGCCAGCAGTTTATGGGGGAGGGACCAACCAGTCCACGAGCAGTACTTC. Translated, it gives CASSLWGRDQPVHEQYF. The chain is built from TRBV27 and TRBJ2-7; TRBD2 aligns across 7 bases. V lost 1 base and J lost 5; bases outside the gene matches: 14. CDR3 size: 17 residues. The germline V gene has CDR1 MNHEY and CDR2 SMNVEV (reference sequence).

This clonotype was detected many times. The chain links TRBV7-2 to TRBJ1-2; no firm D call. Germline CDR1 is SGHTA and CDR2 is FQGNSA. The CDR3 totals 14 residues. V lost 1 base to trimming and J lost 4 bases, with 10 bases between them. CDR3 in DNA: TGTGCCAGCAGCTTAGAAACGGTGGGCTATGGCTACACCTTC. Protein product: CASSLETVGYGYTF.

This clonotype was recorded at least ten times. V usage is TRBV11-2 and J usage is TRBJ1-2; D gene uncertain. V shed 4 bases and J shed 3 bases, with 9 bases lying between them. CDR1 is SGHAT and CDR2 is FQNNGV in the germline V gene. The CDR3 sequence is 13 residues long. The CDR3 sequence: CASSSYVDYGYTF. The CDR3 DNA follows: TGTGCCAGCAGCTCATACGTCGACTATGGCTACACCTTC.

V usage is TRBV7-6 and J usage is TRBJ1-1; D is uncertain. The germline gives CDR1 SGHVS, CDR2 FNYEAQ. V gave up 3 bases and J gave up 4 bases, with 6 bases separating them. This CDR3 has 12 amino acids. DNA for the CDR3: TGTGCCAGCAGCTTCTTGGGCACTGAAGCTTTCTTT. This encodes CASSFLGTEAFF.

This clonotype was observed at least ten times. The V and J genes are TRBV5-1 and TRBJ2-4, with TRBD2 as a possible D gene (5 bases). V lost 0 bases, J lost 7 bases, and 14 bases lay in between. Per germline, CDR1 SGHRS and CDR2 YFSETQ. The CDR3 totals 15 residues. Written as DNA, the CDR3 is TGCGCCAGCAGCTTGGGCCCCGGGGTAGAGAACATTCAGTACTTC. It translates to CASSLGPGVENIQYF.

This clonotype was picked up many times. V and J are TRBV11-2 and TRBJ2-7; 12 bases match TRBD1. CDR1 is SGHAT and CDR2 is FQNNGV in the germline V gene. The CDR3 consists of 16 residues. J was trimmed by 3 bases and V by 5 bases; bases with no gene match: 8. In DNA, the CDR3 is TGTGCCAGCAGCCTCCCTGGGGACAGGGGGCACTACGAGCAGTACTTC. Protein product: CASSLPGDRGHYEQYF.

This clonotype has at least ten counts. The rearrangement uses TRBV20-1 and TRBJ1-1; a weak D match, TRBD1 (5 bases). CDR1 and CDR2 (germline): DFQATT, SNEGSKA (reference sequence). This CDR3 has 13 amino acids. V gave up 4 bases and J gave up 1 base, with 10 bases separating them. The CDR3, as DNA: TGCAGTGCTATTTTGAGGGGGAACACTGAAGCTTTCTTT. Protein: CSAILRGNTEAFF.

This clonotype has a count of ten or more. The gene calls are TRBV9 and TRBJ1-6, with TRBD1 matching over 9 bases. The CDR3 is 15 amino acids. Germline assignment: CDR1 SGDLS and CDR2 YYNGEE. After removal of 3 bases from V and 10 bases from J, the junction contained 8 bases not matched to a gene. The CDR3 DNA is TGTGCCAGCAGCGGATCGGGACAGGGCCGCTCACCCCTCCACTTT. Translating it yields CASSGSGQGRSPLHF.